The sequence of this TCR beta chain was determined in a study of blood T cell repertoires in COVID-19. Turning to the study itself: COVID-19 samples collected from the United States, Italy and Spain covered acute and convalescent phases. Nucleic acid was either cDNA or gDNA, and it came from T cells, B-cell-depleted T cells, or PBMCs.

The germline V gene has CDR1 SNHLY and CDR2 FYNNEI. The V gene end was trimmed by 4 bases and the J gene end by 8 bases; junction bases not matched to a gene: 7. This CDR3 contains 14 residues. Only in-frame clones appear in the TCRdb table, and some are missing; sequencing was by immunoSEQ multiplex PCR. The sample lists 150,000 to 200,000 clones, about 80% occurring once. The TCR was taken from a human donor with acute or convalescent COVID-19. The donor label of this sample is uncertain. Sequences were obtained from peripheral blood. The chain carries TRBV2 and TRBJ2-4, with 8 nucleotides matching TRBD2. The CDR3 bases are TGTGCCAGCAGTGCTACTAGCGGCATAGACATTCAGTACTTC. This translates into CASSATSGIDIQYF.